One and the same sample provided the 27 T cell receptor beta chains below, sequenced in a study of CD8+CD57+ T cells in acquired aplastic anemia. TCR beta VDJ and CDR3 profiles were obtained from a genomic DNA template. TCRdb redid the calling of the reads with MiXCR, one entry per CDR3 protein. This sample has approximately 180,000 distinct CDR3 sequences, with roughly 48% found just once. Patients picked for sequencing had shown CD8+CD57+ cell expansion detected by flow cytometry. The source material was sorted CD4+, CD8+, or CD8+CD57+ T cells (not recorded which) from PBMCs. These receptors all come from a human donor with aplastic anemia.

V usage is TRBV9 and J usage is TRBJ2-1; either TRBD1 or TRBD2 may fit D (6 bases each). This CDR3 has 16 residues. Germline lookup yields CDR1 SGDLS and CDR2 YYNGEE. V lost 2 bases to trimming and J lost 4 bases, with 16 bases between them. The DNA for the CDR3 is TGTGCCAGCAGCGTTTCCCTTGGGGGGCTTTACAATGAGCAGTTCTTC. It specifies CASSVSLGGLYNEQFF.

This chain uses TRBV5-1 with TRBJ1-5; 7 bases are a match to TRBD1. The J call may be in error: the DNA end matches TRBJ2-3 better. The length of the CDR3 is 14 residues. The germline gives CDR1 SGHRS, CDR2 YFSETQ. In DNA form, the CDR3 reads TGCGCCAGCAGCTTGGCAGGGGGTAGGCAGCCCCAGTATTTT. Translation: CASSLAGGRQPQYF.

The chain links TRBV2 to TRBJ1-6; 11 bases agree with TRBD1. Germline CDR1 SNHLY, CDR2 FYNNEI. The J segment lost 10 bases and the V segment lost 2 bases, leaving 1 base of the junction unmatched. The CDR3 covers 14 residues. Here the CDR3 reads CASSEWDRGSPLHF. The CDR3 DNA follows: TGTGCCAGCAGTGAATGGGACAGGGGGTCACCCCTCCACTTT. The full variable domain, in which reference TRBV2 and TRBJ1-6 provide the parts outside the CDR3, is EPEVTQTPSHQVTQMGQEVILRCVPISNHLYFYWYRQILGQKVEFLVSFYNNEISEKSEIFDDQFSVERPDGSNFTLKIRSTKLEDSAMYFCASSEWDRGSPLHFGNGTRLTVT.

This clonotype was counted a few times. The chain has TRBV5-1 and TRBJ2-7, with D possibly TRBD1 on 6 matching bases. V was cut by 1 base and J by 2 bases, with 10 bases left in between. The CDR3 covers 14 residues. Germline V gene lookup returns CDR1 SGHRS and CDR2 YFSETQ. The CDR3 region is CASSLLGATYEQYF. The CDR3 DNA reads TGCGCCAGCAGCTTGCTGGGGGCAACCTACGAGCAGTACTTC.

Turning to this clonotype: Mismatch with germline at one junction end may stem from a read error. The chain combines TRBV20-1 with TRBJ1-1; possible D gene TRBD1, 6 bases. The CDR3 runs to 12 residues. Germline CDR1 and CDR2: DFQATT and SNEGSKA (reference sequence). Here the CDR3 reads CSARDGRGVASF. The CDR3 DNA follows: TGCAGTGCTAGAGATGGCAGGGGAGTAGCTTCCTTT.

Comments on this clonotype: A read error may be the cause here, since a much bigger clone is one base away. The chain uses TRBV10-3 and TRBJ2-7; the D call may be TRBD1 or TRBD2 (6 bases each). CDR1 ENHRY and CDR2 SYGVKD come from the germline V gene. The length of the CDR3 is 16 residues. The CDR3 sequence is CASSDRGQGRAYERYF. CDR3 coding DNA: TGTGCCAGCAGTGATCGGGGGCAGGGGCGCGCCTACGAGCGGTACTTC.

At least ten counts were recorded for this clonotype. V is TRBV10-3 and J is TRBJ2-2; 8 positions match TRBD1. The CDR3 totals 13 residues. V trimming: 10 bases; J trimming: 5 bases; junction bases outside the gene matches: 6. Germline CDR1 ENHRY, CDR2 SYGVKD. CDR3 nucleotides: TGTGCCACCGACAGGGGTGGAACCGGGGAGCTGTTTTTT. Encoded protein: CATDRGGTGELFF.

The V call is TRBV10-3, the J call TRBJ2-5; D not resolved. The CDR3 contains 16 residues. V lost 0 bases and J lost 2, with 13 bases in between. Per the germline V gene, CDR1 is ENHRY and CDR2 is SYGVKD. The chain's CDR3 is CAISESRLVAQETQYF. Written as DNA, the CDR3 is TGTGCCATCAGTGAGTCGAGGCTAGTTGCGCAAGAGACCCAGTACTTC.

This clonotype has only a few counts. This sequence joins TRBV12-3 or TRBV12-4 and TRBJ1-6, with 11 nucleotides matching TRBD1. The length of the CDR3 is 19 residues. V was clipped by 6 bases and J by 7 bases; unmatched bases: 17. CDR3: CASSLRDRGDRSLNSPLHF. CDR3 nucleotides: TGTGCCAGCAGCCTGCGGGACAGGGGGGACCGGAGCTTAAATTCACCCCTCCACTTT.

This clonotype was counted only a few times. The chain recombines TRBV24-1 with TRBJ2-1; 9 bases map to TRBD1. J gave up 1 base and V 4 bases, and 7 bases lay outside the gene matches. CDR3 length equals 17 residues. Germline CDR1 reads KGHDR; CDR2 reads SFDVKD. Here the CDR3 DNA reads TGTGCCACCAGTGACCGAAACAGGGGGCCGTCCTACAATGAGCAGTTCTTC. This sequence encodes CATSDRNRGPSYNEQFF.

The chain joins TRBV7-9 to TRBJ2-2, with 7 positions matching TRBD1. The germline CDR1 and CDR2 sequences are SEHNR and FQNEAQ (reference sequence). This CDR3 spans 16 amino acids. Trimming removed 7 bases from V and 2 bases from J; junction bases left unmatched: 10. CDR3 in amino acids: CASMSGTAFNTGELFF. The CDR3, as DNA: TGTGCCAGCATGTCCGGGACAGCGTTCAACACCGGGGAGCTGTTTTTT.

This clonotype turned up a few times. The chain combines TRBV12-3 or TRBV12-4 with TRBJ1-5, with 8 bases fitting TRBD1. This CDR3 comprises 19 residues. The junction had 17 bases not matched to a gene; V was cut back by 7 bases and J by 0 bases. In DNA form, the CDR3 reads TGTGCCAGCATCCGAACGGACAGGGTTTTAAATTATAGCAATCAGCCCCAGCATTTT. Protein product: CASIRTDRVLNYSNQPQHF.

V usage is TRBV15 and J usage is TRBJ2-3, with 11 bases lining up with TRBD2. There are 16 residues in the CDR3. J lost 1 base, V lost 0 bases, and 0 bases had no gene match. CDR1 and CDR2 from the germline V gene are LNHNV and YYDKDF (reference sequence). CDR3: CATSRELAGGTDTQYF. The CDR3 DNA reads TGTGCCACCAGCAGAGAACTAGCGGGGGGCACAGATACGCAGTATTTT.

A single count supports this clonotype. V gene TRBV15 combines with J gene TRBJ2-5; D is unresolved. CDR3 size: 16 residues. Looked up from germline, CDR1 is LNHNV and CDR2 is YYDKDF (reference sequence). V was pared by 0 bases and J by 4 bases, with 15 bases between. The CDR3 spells CATSRDRVSSGETQYF. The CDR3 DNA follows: TGTGCCACCAGCAGAGATCGGGTGTCTAGTGGAGAGACCCAGTACTTC.

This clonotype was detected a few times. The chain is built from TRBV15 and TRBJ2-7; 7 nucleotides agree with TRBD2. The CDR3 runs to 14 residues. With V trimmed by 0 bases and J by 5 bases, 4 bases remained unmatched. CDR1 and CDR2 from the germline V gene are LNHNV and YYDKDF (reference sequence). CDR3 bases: TGTGCCACCAGCAGAGATCTAGGGAGGGACGAGCAGTACTTC. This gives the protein CATSRDLGRDEQYF.

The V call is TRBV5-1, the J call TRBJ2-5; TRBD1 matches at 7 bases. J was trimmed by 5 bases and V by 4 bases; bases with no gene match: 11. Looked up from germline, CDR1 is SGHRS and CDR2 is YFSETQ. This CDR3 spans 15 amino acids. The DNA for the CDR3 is TGCGCCAGCAGCCATCCCCGACAGGGAGATGAGACCCAGTACTTC. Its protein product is CASSHPRQGDETQYF.

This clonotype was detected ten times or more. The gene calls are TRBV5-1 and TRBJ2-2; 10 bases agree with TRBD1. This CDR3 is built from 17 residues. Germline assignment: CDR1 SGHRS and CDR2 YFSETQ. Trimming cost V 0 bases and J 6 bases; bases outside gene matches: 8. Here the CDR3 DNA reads TGCGCCAGCAGCTTGGGCACTGGACAGGGGGAATCCGGGGAGCTGTTTTTT. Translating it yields CASSLGTGQGESGELFF.

CDR3 coding DNA: TGTGCCATCAGTGAGGTCGGTACAGGGAAAGAGACCCAGTACTTC. As protein: CAISEVGTGKETQYF. The chain carries TRBV10-3 and TRBJ2-5; the D gene is possibly TRBD1 (6 bases). Trimming removed 2 bases at V and 3 bases at J, with 13 bases between. This CDR3 spans 15 amino acids. CDR1 ENHRY and CDR2 SYGVKD come from the germline V gene.

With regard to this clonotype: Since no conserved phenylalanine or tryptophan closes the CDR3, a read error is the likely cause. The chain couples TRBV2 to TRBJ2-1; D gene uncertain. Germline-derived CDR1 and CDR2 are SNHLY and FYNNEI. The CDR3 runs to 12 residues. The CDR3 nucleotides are TGTGCCGGCAGTGAAAGGTGGCGGGAGCAGTTCTCC. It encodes CAGSERWREQFS.

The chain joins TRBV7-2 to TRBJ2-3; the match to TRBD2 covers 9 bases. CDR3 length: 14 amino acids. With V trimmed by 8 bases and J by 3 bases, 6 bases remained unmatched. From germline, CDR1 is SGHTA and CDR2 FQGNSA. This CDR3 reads CASSPGLATDTQYF. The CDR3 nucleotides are TGTGCCAGCTCGCCGGGACTAGCAACAGATACGCAGTATTTT.

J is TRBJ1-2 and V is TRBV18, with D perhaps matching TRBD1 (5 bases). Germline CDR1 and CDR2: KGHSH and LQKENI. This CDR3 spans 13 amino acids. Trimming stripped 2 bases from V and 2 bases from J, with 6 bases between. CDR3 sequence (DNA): TGTGCCAGCTCACCAGACAGAAACTATGGCTACACCTTC. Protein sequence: CASSPDRNYGYTF.

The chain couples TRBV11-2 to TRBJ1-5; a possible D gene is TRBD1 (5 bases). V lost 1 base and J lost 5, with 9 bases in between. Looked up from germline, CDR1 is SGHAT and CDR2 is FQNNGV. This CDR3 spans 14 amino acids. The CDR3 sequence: CASSLGRADQPQHF. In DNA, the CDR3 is TGTGCCAGCAGCTTAGGCAGGGCCGATCAGCCCCAGCATTTT.

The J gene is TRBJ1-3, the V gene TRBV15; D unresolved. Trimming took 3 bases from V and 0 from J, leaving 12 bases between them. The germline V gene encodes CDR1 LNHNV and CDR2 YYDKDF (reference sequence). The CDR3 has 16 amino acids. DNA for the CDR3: TGTGCCACCAGCAGGCTCGGGTGGAGCTCTGGAAACACCATATATTTT. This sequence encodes CATSRLGWSSGNTIYF.

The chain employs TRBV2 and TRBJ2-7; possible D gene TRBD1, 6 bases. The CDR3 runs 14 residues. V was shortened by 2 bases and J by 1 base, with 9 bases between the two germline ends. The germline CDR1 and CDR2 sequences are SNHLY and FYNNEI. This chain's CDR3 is CASSERGGSYEQYF. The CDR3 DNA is TGTGCCAGCAGTGAACGAGGGGGTTCCTACGAGCAGTACTTC.

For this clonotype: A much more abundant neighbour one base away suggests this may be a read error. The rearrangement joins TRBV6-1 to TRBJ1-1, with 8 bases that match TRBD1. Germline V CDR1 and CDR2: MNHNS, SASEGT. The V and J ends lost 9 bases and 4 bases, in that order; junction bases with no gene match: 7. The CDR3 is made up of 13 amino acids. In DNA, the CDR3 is TGTGCCAGTGTCAGGGGGCTGAGCACTGAAGCTTTCTTT. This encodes CASVRGLSTEAFF.

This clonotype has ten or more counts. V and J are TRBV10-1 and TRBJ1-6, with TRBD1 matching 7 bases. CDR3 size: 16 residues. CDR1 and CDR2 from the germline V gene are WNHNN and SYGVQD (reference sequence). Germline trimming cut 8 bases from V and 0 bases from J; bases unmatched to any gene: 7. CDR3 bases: TGCGCCAGCGGAACAGGGGCCCGCTCCTATAATTCACCCCTCCACTTT. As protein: CASGTGARSYNSPLHF.

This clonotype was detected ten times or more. The CDR3 region has the DNA TGTGCCAGCAGTGAGGGGGTGGGCTATGGCTACACCTTC. This codes for CASSEGVGYGYTF. V usage is TRBV2 and J usage is TRBJ1-2, with a weak D call TRBD1 (5 bases). The germline V gene encodes CDR1 SNHLY and CDR2 FYNNEI. Trimming shortened V by 3 bases and J by 4 bases, and 9 bases separated the two germline ends. The length of the CDR3 is 13 residues.